One and the same sample provided the 27 T cell receptor beta chains below, sequenced in a study of vaccination and CD4 T cells after COVID-19 (dated 2022 in TCRdb). The antigens these receptors bind are not known. The treatment or condition label, read with the paper, signifies: roughly 10-day PBMC culture with coronavirus spike peptide pools or control peptides (ViraFEST assay). Libraries were built with PCR. The sequencing machine was an Illumina iSeq 100. DNA from cultured CD4+ T cells underwent TCR sequencing with the Oncomine TCR Beta short-read assay at the Johns Hopkins FTIC core. The public reads were reprocessed in TCRdb via fastp at Q25 and MiXCR, keeping in-frame beta chains. Merged by CDR3 protein, the rows form single entries marked with the most common genes and DNA. The sample yields about 9,900 distinct CDR3 sequences; about 51% were counted once. About two fifths of the sample belongs to the ten largest clones.

Sequencing was carried out using CD4+ T cells from blood, cultured in vitro. These receptors all stem from a human donor who had recovered from COVID-19.

This clonotype was seen only a few times. This chain joins TRBV11-3 and TRBJ1-2; 9 bases are shared with TRBD1. CDR1 SGHNT and CDR2 YENEEA come from the germline V gene. The J segment lost 8 bases and the V segment lost 4 bases, leaving 8 bases of the junction unmatched. The CDR3 has 14 residues. The CDR3 region has the DNA TGTGCCAGCAGCTCACAGGGGGCGATAAGAGGCTACACCTTC. Protein sequence: CASSSQGAIRGYTF.

The chain couples TRBV6-1 to TRBJ1-5; a weak D match, TRBD1 (6 bases). The CDR3 covers 15 residues. Germline-derived CDR1 and CDR2 are MNHNS and SASEGT. Trimming took 0 bases from V and 7 from J, leaving 13 bases between them. CDR3 in DNA: TGTGCCAGCAGTGAAGCGCATGACGGGGGCCAGCCCCAGCATTTT. Translated, it gives CASSEAHDGGQPQHF.

Turning to this clonotype: Germline is not matched at one junction end, which may reflect a read error. The chain combines TRBV6-1 with TRBJ1-2; 7 bases agree with TRBD1. The CDR3 loop spans 13 amino acids. Germline-derived CDR1 and CDR2 are MNHNS and SASEGT. CDR3 protein: CASRSQGRAQDAF. The CDR3 region has the DNA TGTGCCAGCAGGTCACAGGGGAGGGCCCAGGACGCCTTC.

This chain links TRBV20-1 with TRBJ1-1; D remains ambiguous. The CDR3 has 13 residues. Trimming shortened V by 2 bases and J by 10 bases, and 17 bases separated the two germline ends. Germline V gene lookup returns CDR1 DFQATT and CDR2 SNEGSKA (reference sequence). The CDR3 is CSARSGTGQRAFF. In DNA form, the CDR3 reads TGCAGTGCTAGATCCGGTACTGGGCAGCGAGCTTTCTTT.

The CDR3 spells CATSRDTGADGYTF. CDR3 nucleotide sequence: TGTGCCACCAGCAGAGATACGGGGGCGGATGGCTACACCTTC. The chain couples TRBV15 to TRBJ1-2, with a tentative D call TRBD1 (6 bases). The length of the CDR3 is 14 residues. CDR1 and CDR2 from the germline V gene are LNHNV and YYDKDF (reference sequence). Trimming stripped 0 bases from V and 6 bases from J, with 11 bases between.

This clonotype has a single count. The V and J genes are TRBV2 and TRBJ1-3; D is unclear. The germline V and J ends were trimmed by 3 bases and 0 bases, with 9 bases remaining between them. The CDR3 spans 15 residues. Per the germline V gene, CDR1 is SNHLY and CDR2 is FYNNEI. DNA of the CDR3: TGTGCCAGCAGTGATCGGACCGCCTCTGGAAACACCATATATTTT. It specifies CASSDRTASGNTIYF. Using reference TRBV2 and TRBJ1-3 for the parts outside the CDR3, the full variable domain is EPEVTQTPSHQVTQMGQEVILRCVPISNHLYFYWYRQILGQKVEFLVSFYNNEISEKSEIFDDQFSVERPDGSNFTLKIRSTKLEDSAMYFCASSDRTASGNTIYFGEGSWLTVV.

This chain uses TRBV6-2 or TRBV6-3 with TRBJ1-2; the D is unclear. CDR3 length equals 13 residues. Germline CDR1 MNHEY, CDR2 SVGEGT. Trimming cost V 5 bases and J 5 bases, with 12 bases left between them. CDR3 DNA: TGTGCCAGCAGTAATCCGGGCCGATATGGCTACACCTTC. Encoded protein: CASSNPGRYGYTF.

V gene TRBV7-9 combines with J gene TRBJ2-7; 7 nucleotides line up with TRBD2. The CDR3 is 15 residues long. The J segment lost 6 bases and the V segment lost 1 base, leaving 9 bases of the junction unmatched. Per germline, CDR1 SEHNR and CDR2 FQNEAQ (reference sequence). CDR3 bases: TGTGCCAGCAGCTTAGGGGAGGGTGCGACTGGCGAGCAGTACTTC. As protein: CASSLGEGATGEQYF.

This chain connects TRBV20-1 to TRBJ2-2; no firm D call. Looked up from germline, CDR1 is DFQATT and CDR2 is SNEGSKA (reference sequence). This CDR3 is 15 amino acids long. The V and J ends lost 0 bases and 2 bases respectively, with 10 bases between them. The CDR3, as DNA: TGCAGTGCTAGAGATTCGCGGACCAACACCGGGGAGCTGTTTTTT. It yields the protein CSARDSRTNTGELFF.

In its sample, this clonotype is large. The chain joins TRBV30 to TRBJ1-2; D gene unclear. In germline, CDR1 is GTSNPN, CDR2 SVGIG (reference sequence). The CDR3 spans 12 residues. V was pared by 4 bases and J by 3 bases, with 9 bases between. The CDR3 here is CAWNINDYGYTF. CDR3 in DNA: TGTGCCTGGAACATCAATGACTATGGCTACACCTTC. Combining the CDR3 with reference TRBV30 and TRBJ1-2 gives the whole variable domain SQTIHQWPATLVQPVGSPLSLECTVEGTSNPNLYWYRQAAGRGLQLLFYSVGIGQISSEVPQNLSASRPQDRQFILSSKKLLLSDSGFYLCAWNINDYGYTFGSGTRLTVV.

V usage is TRBV20-1 and J usage is TRBJ2-5; 8 bases are shared with TRBD1. The trim removed 5 bases at V and 5 bases at J, leaving 19 bases unmatched. The CDR3 loop spans 17 amino acids. The germline CDR1 and CDR2 sequences are DFQATT and SNEGSKA (reference sequence). The CDR3 protein is CSAHPGPGQERVETQYF. CDR3 DNA sequence: TGCAGTGCTCATCCAGGCCCGGGACAGGAGAGGGTGGAGACCCAGTACTTC.

The chain has TRBV10-3 and TRBJ2-6, with TRBD2 identical over 7 bases. Looked up from germline, CDR1 is ENHRY and CDR2 is SYGVKD. Trimming took 8 bases from V and 2 from J; bases not matched to a gene: 3. This CDR3 contains 14 residues. The CDR3 DNA sequence: TGTGCCATCGGGGGGGGAGCTGGGGCCAACGTCCTGACTTTC. As protein: CAIGGGAGANVLTF.

The J gene is TRBJ1-2, the V gene TRBV5-6; D remains unclear. V was clipped by 3 bases and J by 1 base, with 13 bases between them. The CDR3 consists of 15 residues. The germline V gene has CDR1 SGHDT and CDR2 YYEEEE. The DNA of the CDR3 is TGTGCCAGCAGCTCCCGACGGCTAAATAACTATGGCTACACCTTC. Residues: CASSSRRLNNYGYTF.

Comments on this clonotype: An end of the junction differs from the germline gene, which may be a read error. The chain recombines TRBV11-2 with TRBJ1-2; no firm D call. This CDR3 has 13 residues. Germline loops: CDR1 SGHAT, CDR2 FQNNGV. The CDR3 sequence is CASSLGEGLGCTF. CDR3 nucleotide sequence: TGTGCCAGCAGCTTAGGTGAGGGTCTAGGCTGCACCTTC.

The chain has TRBV12-3 or TRBV12-4 and TRBJ1-1, with D perhaps matching TRBD1 (5 bases). The ends were cut back, 2 bases at V and 5 bases at J, with 18 bases in the middle. The CDR3 is made up of 16 amino acids. The CDR3 protein is CASSLSGVGNKTEAFF. The CDR3 DNA reads TGTGCCAGCAGTTTATCGGGGGTCGGAAACAAAACTGAAGCTTTCTTT.

This clonotype was seen once. V and J are TRBV5-1 and TRBJ2-3; 7 bases map to TRBD2. Germline values: CDR1 SGHRS, CDR2 YFSETQ. This CDR3 comprises 15 residues. The V gene end was trimmed by 3 bases and the J gene end by 4 bases; junction bases not matched to a gene: 8. The CDR3 is CASSSGSRGADTQYF. The CDR3 bases are TGCGCCAGCAGCTCGGGATCTCGGGGGGCAGATACGCAGTATTTT.

The J gene is TRBJ1-2, the V gene TRBV30, with a possible D match to TRBD1 (6 bases). From germline, CDR1 is GTSNPN and CDR2 SVGIG (reference sequence). This CDR3 is 14 amino acids long. V was clipped by 4 bases and J by 4 bases, with 16 bases between them. Written as DNA, the CDR3 is TGTGCCTGGACGGAAGGGGGGGTCGGCTATGGCTACACCTTC. Amino acid sequence: CAWTEGGVGYGYTF.

This clonotype has a single count. The gene calls are TRBV7-2 and TRBJ1-2; no clear D gene. Trimming took off 4 bases at V and 7 bases at J, with 7 bases between the two ends. The CDR3 runs 11 residues. Germline lookup yields CDR1 SGHTA and CDR2 FQGNSA. The CDR3 here is CASSYGGGYTF. CDR3 DNA sequence: TGTGCCAGCAGCTATGGAGGTGGCTACACCTTC.

This rearrangement joins TRBV6-5 to TRBJ1-1, with D possibly being TRBD1 (6 bases). V dropped 2 bases and J dropped 4 bases, with 11 bases sitting between them. The length of the CDR3 is 14 residues. The germline CDR1 and CDR2 sequences are MNHEY and SVGAGI. Written as DNA, the CDR3 is TGTGCCAGCAGTTACGAGGTAGGGGGCACTGAAGCTTTCTTT. This gives the protein CASSYEVGGTEAFF.

This clonotype was seen more than once but under ten times. The chain has TRBV7-2 and TRBJ2-1; 7 bases agree with TRBD2. Losses at the gene ends were 5 bases for V and 9 bases for J; bases not matched to a gene: 13. The CDR3 has 15 amino acids. From germline, CDR1 is SGHTA and CDR2 FQGNSA. CDR3 DNA sequence: TGTGCCAGCAGCCCCCTGGCGGGAGCCATTGGTGAGCAGTTCTTC. Protein product: CASSPLAGAIGEQFF.

The chain uses TRBV6-1 and TRBJ2-7; D unresolved. With 5 bases removed from V and 3 bases from J, the gap between germline ends came to 11 bases. Germline V CDR1 and CDR2: MNHNS, SASEGT. The CDR3 totals 13 residues. The CDR3 DNA is TGTGCCAGCAGTAAGGCCGTACACTACGAGCAGTACTTC. This codes for CASSKAVHYEQYF.

The chain links TRBV6-1 to TRBJ1-2; D unclear. The CDR3 is 14 amino acids. V was clipped by 6 bases and J by 3 bases, with 14 bases between them. Germline assignment: CDR1 MNHNS and CDR2 SASEGT. The CDR3 reads CASRLAGDYYGYTF. The CDR3 nucleotides read TGTGCCAGCAGATTGGCCGGCGACTACTATGGCTACACCTTC.

This chain uses TRBV12-3 or TRBV12-4 with TRBJ2-7; the D gene could be TRBD1 or TRBD2 (5 bases each). The CDR3 is 11 residues long. The V end lost 8 bases, the J end lost 4 bases, and 9 bases lay between the germline ends. The CDR3 loop reads CASGWGYEQYF. The CDR3 DNA sequence: TGTGCCAGCGGGTGGGGGTACGAGCAGTACTTC.

This clonotype was counted between two and nine times. The genes are TRBV2 and TRBJ1-2; D gene unclear. The CDR3 covers 14 residues. Trimming took 7 bases from V and 4 from J, leaving 16 bases between them. In germline, CDR1 is SNHLY, CDR2 FYNNEI. The CDR3 DNA follows: TGTGCCAGCACCCCGAGGGAGGGCGGCTATGGCTACACCTTC. It translates to CASTPREGGYGYTF.

The V and J genes are TRBV20-1 and TRBJ2-5, with TRBD2 identical over 11 bases. J lost 5 bases, V lost 5 bases, and 10 bases had no gene match. The germline V gene has CDR1 DFQATT and CDR2 SNEGSKA (reference sequence). The CDR3 consists of 15 residues. CDR3 coding DNA: TGCAGTGCTCAACTAGCGGGGGTCTCCCCGGAGACCCAGTACTTC. Encoded protein: CSAQLAGVSPETQYF.

The chain has TRBV27 and TRBJ2-3; D possibly matches TRBD1 or TRBD2 (5 bases each). This CDR3 region has 16 residues. Germline assignment: CDR1 MNHEY and CDR2 SMNVEV (reference sequence). The V end lost 8 bases, the J end lost 4 bases, and 22 bases lay between the germline ends. For the CDR3, the DNA is TGTGCCAGCGCAACCCCGGGGCGCGGCATAGCAGATACGCAGTATTTT. Translation: CASATPGRGIADTQYF.

The V and J genes are TRBV11-2 and TRBJ2-3; 7 nucleotides align to TRBD2. The CDR3 is 13 residues long. Trimming cost V 6 bases and J 4 bases; bases outside gene matches: 4. CDR1 and CDR2 (germline): SGHAT, FQNNGV. CDR3 DNA: TGTGCCAGCAGACACACTAGCGCAGATACGCAGTATTTT. Residues: CASRHTSADTQYF. The whole variable domain, filled in from reference TRBV11-2 and TRBJ2-3, reads EAGVAQSPRYKIIEKRQSVAFWCNPISGHATLYWYQQILGQGPKLLIQFQNNGVVDDSQLPKDRFSAERLKGVDSTLKIQPAKLEDSAVYLCASRHTSADTQYFGPGTRLTVL.